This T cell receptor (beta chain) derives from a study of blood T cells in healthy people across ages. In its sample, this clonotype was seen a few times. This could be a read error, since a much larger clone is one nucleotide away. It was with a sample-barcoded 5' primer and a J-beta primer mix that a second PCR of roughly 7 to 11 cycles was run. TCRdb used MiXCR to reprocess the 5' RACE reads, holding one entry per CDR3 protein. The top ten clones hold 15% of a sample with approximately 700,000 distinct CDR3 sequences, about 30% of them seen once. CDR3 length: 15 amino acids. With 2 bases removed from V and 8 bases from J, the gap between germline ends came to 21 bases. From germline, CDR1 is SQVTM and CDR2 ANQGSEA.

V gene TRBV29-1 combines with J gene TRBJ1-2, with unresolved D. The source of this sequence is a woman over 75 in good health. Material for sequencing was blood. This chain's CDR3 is CSVESPGEGRGGYTF. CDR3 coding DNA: TGCAGCGTTGAATCCCCCGGTGAAGGGCGTGGCGGCTACACCTTC.